This passage covers 26 T cell receptor beta chains from one sample sequenced in a study of blood T cell repertoires in COVID-19. Assay used: immunoSEQ multiplex PCR; TCRdb lists only in-frame clones, some missing. The sample lists 390,000 or so clones, 70% to 90% occurring once. Sequenced sample: peripheral blood. All receptors come from a woman between 25 and 40 years old with COVID-19, enrolled during active disease.

The chain recombines TRBV5-1 with TRBJ2-1; maybe TRBD1 (6 bases). CDR3 length: 13 residues. CDR1 SGHRS and CDR2 YFSETQ come from the germline V gene. V was pared by 4 bases and J by 9 bases, with 14 bases between. The CDR3, as DNA: TGCGCCAGCAGCCAACAGGGAGACCGTGAGCAGTTCTTC. It is translated as CASSQQGDREQFF.

The V gene is TRBV20-1, the J gene TRBJ2-7; TRBD2 aligns across 10 bases. This CDR3 is built from 14 residues. Germline CDR1 reads DFQATT; CDR2 reads SNEGSKA (reference sequence). Trimming cost V 3 bases and J 4 bases; bases outside gene matches: 6. CDR3 nucleotides: TGCAGTGCTAGTGGAAAAGCGGGGGGGTACGAGCAGTACTTC. Its translation is CSASGKAGGYEQYF.

The chain joins TRBV19 to TRBJ1-2, with D possibly matching TRBD1 (5 bases). Germline V gene data show CDR1 as LNHDA and CDR2 as SQIVND (reference sequence). The CDR3 consists of 13 residues. Trimming removed 5 bases from V and 4 bases from J, with 11 bases in between. This CDR3 reads CASSVGQVYGYTF. The CDR3 nucleotides are TGTGCCAGTAGTGTAGGACAAGTCTATGGCTACACCTTC.

The chain links TRBV7-2 to TRBJ2-7; the match to TRBD1 covers 9 bases. Germline values: CDR1 SGHTA, CDR2 FQGNSA. With V trimmed by 5 bases and J by 0 bases, 5 bases remained unmatched. The CDR3 contains 15 residues. DNA for the CDR3: TGTGCCAGCAGCCCGGGGACAGGGATCTCCTACGAGCAGTACTTC. Protein sequence: CASSPGTGISYEQYF.

The chain links TRBV19 to TRBJ1-5; no definite D call. This CDR3 is 13 amino acids long. V was clipped by 1 base and J by 5 bases, with 6 bases between them. Germline V lookup: CDR1 LNHDA, CDR2 SQIVND (reference sequence). The CDR3 protein is CASSIVTDQPQHF. The CDR3 DNA sequence: TGTGCCAGTAGTATAGTTACGGATCAGCCCCAGCATTTT.

The chain has TRBV11-2 and TRBJ2-7; D remains ambiguous. The CDR3 covers 14 residues. Germline V gene data show CDR1 as SGHAT and CDR2 as FQNNGV. Trimming pared 1 base from V and 0 bases from J, leaving 7 bases between. Written as DNA, the CDR3 is TGTGCCAGCAGCTTAGGCACGAGCTCCTACGAGCAGTACGTC. Its protein is CASSLGTSSYEQYV.

The chain has TRBV4-3 and TRBJ2-7; D is undetermined. V was cut by 0 bases and J by 13 bases, with 7 bases left in between. The CDR3 has 10 amino acids. Germline V gives CDR1 LGHNA, CDR2 YSLEER. CDR3 sequence (DNA): TGCGCCAGCAGCCAAGATCTTCCCTACGTC. Translating gives CASSQDLPYV.

This clone was observed a few times. The genes are TRBV28 and TRBJ1-1; the D gene is possibly TRBD1 (6 bases). Germline V gene lookup returns CDR1 MDHEN and CDR2 SYDVKM. The CDR3 runs 17 residues. V lost 6 bases and J lost 5, with 25 bases in between. The CDR3 reads CASSISRQAGLGTEAFF. The CDR3 nucleotides are TGTGCCAGCAGCATTTCCCGACAGGCCGGCTTGGGAACTGAAGCTTTCTTT.

V and J are TRBV19 and TRBJ2-1, with a tentative D call TRBD1 (5 bases). V was clipped by 10 bases and J by 2 bases, with 9 bases between them. The V gene's germline CDR1 is LNHDA and CDR2 SQIVND (reference sequence). The CDR3 length is 12 residues. The DNA of the CDR3 is TGTGCCACAGGGAATCCCTACAATGAGCAGTTCTTC. Its protein product is CATGNPYNEQFF.

The chain carries TRBV30 and TRBJ2-2; no clear D. With 2 bases removed from V and 0 bases from J, the gap between germline ends came to 7 bases. The CDR3 length is 14 residues. Germline V gene lookup returns CDR1 GTSNPN and CDR2 SVGIG (reference sequence). CDR3 sequence: CAWSPTTNTGELFF. The CDR3 nucleotides read TGTGCCTGGAGTCCCACAACGAACACCGGGGAGCTGTTTTTT.

The J gene is TRBJ2-6, the V gene TRBV13; a weak D match, TRBD1 (5 bases). The CDR3 has 15 residues. Per germline, CDR1 PRHDT and CDR2 FYEKMQ (reference sequence). V was pared by 0 bases and J by 2 bases, with 5 bases between. CDR3 amino acids: CASSLGTAGANVLTF. In nucleotides, the CDR3 is TGTGCCAGCAGCTTAGGGACAGCTGGGGCCAACGTCCTGACTTTC.

The chain recombines TRBV28 with TRBJ2-7; D is unclear. The V end lost 6 bases, the J end lost 3 bases, and 6 bases lay between the germline ends. Germline-derived CDR1 and CDR2 are MDHEN and SYDVKM. The CDR3 is made up of 11 amino acids. CDR3 residues: CASSSLYEQYF. The CDR3 DNA reads TGTGCCAGCAGCTCCCTCTACGAGCAGTACTTC. Together with reference TRBV28 and TRBJ2-7, the CDR3 gives the full variable domain: DVKVTQSSRYLVKRTGEKVFLECVQDMDHENMFWYRQDPGLGLRLIYFSYDVKMKEKGDIPEGYSVSREKKERFSLILESASTNQTSMYLCASSSLYEQYFGPGTRLTVT.

The chain combines TRBV12-3 or TRBV12-4 with TRBJ2-3; D uncertain. Trimming stripped 0 bases from V and 6 bases from J, with 4 bases between. The CDR3 totals 12 residues. CDR3 in amino acids: CASSLAGDTQYF. In DNA form, the CDR3 reads TGTGCCAGCAGTTTAGCCGGGGATACGCAGTATTTT.

On this clone: The germline gene is not matched at one end of the junction; a read error may be the cause. The chain links TRBV7-9 to TRBJ2-1; D possibly corresponds to TRBD2 (7 bases). In germline, CDR1 is SEHNR, CDR2 FQNEAQ (reference sequence). The CDR3 runs to 14 residues. CDR3 sequence (DNA): TGTGCCAGCAGCTTAGCGCAGGGAGGGGGTTCCGCTCTCTTC. Protein: CASSLAQGGGSALF.

The table lists this clone with a few counts. V gene TRBV6-5 combines with J gene TRBJ2-7, with TRBD2 matching 9 bases. Germline loops: CDR1 MNHEY, CDR2 SVGAGI. The ends lost 6 bases at V and 3 bases at J; junction bases unmatched: 6. This CDR3 region has 14 residues. CDR3 in DNA: TGTGCCAGCAGGAACCTAGCGGGGAACTACGAGCAGTACTTC. Its protein product is CASRNLAGNYEQYF.

The sample holds one count of this clone. This chain links TRBV28 with TRBJ1-4; 8 bases match TRBD1. The J segment lost 5 bases and the V segment lost 5 bases, leaving 7 bases of the junction unmatched. The CDR3 consists of 15 residues. The germline V gene has CDR1 MDHEN and CDR2 SYDVKM. In DNA, the CDR3 is TGTGCCAGCAGTCCCCGGGACAGGTTGAATGAAAAACTGTTTTTT. Its translation: CASSPRDRLNEKLFF.

V and J are TRBV27 and TRBJ2-1; 9 nucleotides agree with TRBD2. The CDR3 contains 16 residues. The germline V gene has CDR1 MNHEY and CDR2 SMNVEV (reference sequence). Losses at the gene ends were 6 bases for V and 0 bases for J; bases not matched to a gene: 6. In DNA, the CDR3 is TGTGCCAGCAGAATCATAGCGGGAGCCTCCTACAATGAGCAGTTCTTC. The encoded protein is CASRIIAGASYNEQFF.

About this clone: At the DNA level, this CDR3 is encoded by other sequences in the same sample as well. The V and J genes are TRBV4-1 and TRBJ2-3; 8 bases align to TRBD2. V lost 0 bases to trimming and J lost 1 base; unmatched junction nucleotides: 0. Germline V gives CDR1 MGHRA, CDR2 YSYEKL. The CDR3 is 15 amino acids. The CDR3 nucleotides read TGCGCCAGCAGCCAAGAACTAGCGGGCACAGATACGCAGTATTTT. This codes for CASSQELAGTDTQYF.

The count of this clone is one. The V and J genes are TRBV7-8 and TRBJ2-7; TRBD1 agrees at 10 bases. The CDR3 runs 14 residues. The V and J ends lost 1 base and 5 bases, in that order; junction bases with no gene match: 2. Germline values: CDR1 SGHVS, CDR2 FQNEAQ. The CDR3 here is CASSLVDRGDEQYF. CDR3 DNA: TGTGCCAGCAGCTTAGTGGACAGGGGGGACGAGCAGTACTTC.

Worth noting for this clone: One end of the junction varies from germline; a read error may be responsible. The rearrangement uses TRBV5-1 and TRBJ2-5, with D possibly TRBD1 on 5 matching bases. Germline V gene lookup returns CDR1 SGHRS and CDR2 YFSETQ. The CDR3 runs 12 residues. The CDR3 region is CASSLASGRVDF. The CDR3 DNA reads as TGCGCCAGCAGCTTGGCGAGTGGCAGGGTGGACTTC.

The J gene is TRBJ2-1, the V gene TRBV21-1; the table's D call TRBD2 went unverified against the DNA. TRBV21-1 is a pseudogene locus. The CDR3 runs to 22 residues. CDR3 nucleotide sequence: TGTGCCAGCAGCAAAGGGTGGGATAGCGGGAGGGCCATCCCAGTCTCCTACAATGAGCAGTTCTTC. It encodes CASSKGWDSGRAIPVSYNEQFF.

Only one count was recorded for this clone. This chain uses TRBV6-2 or TRBV6-3 with TRBJ1-5; 7 bases are a match to TRBD1. V shed 2 bases, J shed 3 bases, and the junction held 13 bases outside the gene matches. This CDR3 spans 18 amino acids. Germline CDR1 reads MNHEY; CDR2 reads SVGEGT. DNA of the CDR3: TGTGCCAGCAGTTACGTGGTACAGGGGCCAAACATCAATCAGCCCCAGCATTTT. Its translation: CASSYVVQGPNINQPQHF.

This chain connects TRBV6-5 to TRBJ2-2; perhaps TRBD1 as D (5 bases). Germline assignment: CDR1 MNHEY and CDR2 SVGAGI. V lost 2 bases and J 0 bases, leaving 7 bases between the germline ends. This CDR3 comprises 15 residues. The DNA for the CDR3 is TGTGCCAGCAGTTACAACAGGCCGAACACCGGGGAGCTGTTTTTT. This encodes CASSYNRPNTGELFF.

This clone came up once. The chain links TRBV11-2 to TRBJ1-6, with 7 bases aligning to TRBD1. Germline CDR1 is SGHAT and CDR2 is FQNNGV. The ends lost 5 bases at V and 8 bases at J; junction bases unmatched: 6. The CDR3 has 14 residues. The CDR3 DNA sequence: TGTGCCAGCAGCCCAGGGACAGATGATTCACCCCTCCACTTT. It is translated as CASSPGTDDSPLHF.

This chain uses TRBV5-1 with TRBJ1-2; perhaps TRBD1 as D (6 bases). The CDR3 sequence is 16 residues long. V dropped 3 bases and J dropped 2 bases, with 17 bases sitting between them. Looked up from germline, CDR1 is SGHRS and CDR2 is YFSETQ. CDR3 nucleotides: TGCGCCAGCAGCTCTGCGGGGGCTCAGTTCAACTATGGCTACACCTTC. It codes for CASSSAGAQFNYGYTF.

This clone was seen a single time. The genes are TRBV29-1 and TRBJ2-1; 7 bases align to TRBD2. The CDR3 is made up of 15 amino acids. J gave up 3 bases and V 1 base, and 6 bases lay outside the gene matches. The germline gives CDR1 SQVTM, CDR2 ANQGSEA. DNA for the CDR3: TGCAGCGTTGAAGGTGTTGGCGGGGGCTACAATGAGCAGTTCTTC. This translates into CSVEGVGGGYNEQFF.